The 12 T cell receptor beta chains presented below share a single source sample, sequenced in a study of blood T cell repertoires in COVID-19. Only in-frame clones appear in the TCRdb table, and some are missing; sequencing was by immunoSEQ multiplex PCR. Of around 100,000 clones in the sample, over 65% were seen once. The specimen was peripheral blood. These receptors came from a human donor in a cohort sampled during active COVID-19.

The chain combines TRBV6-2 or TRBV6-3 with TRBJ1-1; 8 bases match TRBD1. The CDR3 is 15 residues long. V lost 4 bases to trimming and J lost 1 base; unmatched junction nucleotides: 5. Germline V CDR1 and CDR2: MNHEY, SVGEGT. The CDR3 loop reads CASSFGQGANTEAFF. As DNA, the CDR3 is TGTGCCAGCAGTTTTGGACAGGGAGCGAACACTGAAGCTTTCTTT.

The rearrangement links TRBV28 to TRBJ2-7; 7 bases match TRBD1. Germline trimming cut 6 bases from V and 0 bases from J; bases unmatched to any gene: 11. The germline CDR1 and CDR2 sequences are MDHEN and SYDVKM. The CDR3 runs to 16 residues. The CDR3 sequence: CASRGPTGLSSYEQYF. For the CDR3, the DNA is TGTGCCAGCAGGGGACCGACAGGGTTATCCTCCTACGAGCAGTACTTC.

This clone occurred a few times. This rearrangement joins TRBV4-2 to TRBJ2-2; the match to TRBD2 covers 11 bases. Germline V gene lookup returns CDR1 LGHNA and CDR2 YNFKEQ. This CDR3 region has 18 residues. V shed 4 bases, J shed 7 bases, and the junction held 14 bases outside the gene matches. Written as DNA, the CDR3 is TGTGCCAGCAGCCCTGCCGGGACTAGCGGTGATGGTGGCGGGGAGCTGTTTTTT. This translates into CASSPAGTSGDGGGELFF.

CDR3 in amino acids: CASSEGQGYTEAFF. The CDR3 nucleotides are TGTGCCAGCAGCGAGGGACAGGGGTACACTGAAGCTTTCTTT. The J gene is TRBJ1-1, the V gene TRBV9; 10 bases map to TRBD1. CDR1 SGDLS and CDR2 YYNGEE come from the germline V gene. V dropped 3 bases and J dropped 3; count of bases not matched to a gene: 2. CDR3 length equals 14 residues. The full variable domain, rest sourced from reference TRBV9 and TRBJ1-1, is DSGVTQTPKHLITATGQRVTLRCSPRSGDLSVYWYQQSLDQGLQFLIQYYNGEERAKGNILERFSAQQFPDLHSELNLSSLELGDSALYFCASSEGQGYTEAFFGQGTRLTVV.

The CDR3 here is CASSLGRGRNYGYTF. CDR3 coding DNA: TGTGCCAGCAGCTTAGGAAGGGGGCGTAACTATGGCTACACCTTC. The rearrangement joins TRBV7-9 to TRBJ1-2; TRBD1 matches 7 bases. The germline V gene has CDR1 SEHNR and CDR2 FQNEAQ (reference sequence). Trimming removed 1 base from V and 1 base from J; junction bases left unmatched: 3. CDR3 length: 15 residues.

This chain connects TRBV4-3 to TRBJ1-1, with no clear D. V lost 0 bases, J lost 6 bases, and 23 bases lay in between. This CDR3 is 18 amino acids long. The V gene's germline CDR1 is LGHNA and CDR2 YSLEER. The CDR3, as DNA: TGCGCCAGCAGCCAAGATCATTTGGGTGGGCTCCCCCAGGCTGAAGCTTTCTTT. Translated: CASSQDHLGGLPQAEAFF.

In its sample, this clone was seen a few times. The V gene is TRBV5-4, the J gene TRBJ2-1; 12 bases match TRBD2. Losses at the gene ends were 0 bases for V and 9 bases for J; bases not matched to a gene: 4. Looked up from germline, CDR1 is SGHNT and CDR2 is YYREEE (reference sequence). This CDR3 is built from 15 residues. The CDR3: CASSLVLAGGGEQFF. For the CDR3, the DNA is TGTGCCAGCAGCTTGGTACTAGCGGGGGGCGGTGAGCAGTTCTTC.

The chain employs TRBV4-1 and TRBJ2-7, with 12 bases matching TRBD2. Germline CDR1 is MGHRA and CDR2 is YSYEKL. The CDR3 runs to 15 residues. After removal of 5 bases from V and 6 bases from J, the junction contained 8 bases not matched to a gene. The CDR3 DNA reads TGCGCCAGCAGCGTGAGACTAGCGGGGGACCCCGAGCAGTACTTC. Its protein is CASSVRLAGDPEQYF.

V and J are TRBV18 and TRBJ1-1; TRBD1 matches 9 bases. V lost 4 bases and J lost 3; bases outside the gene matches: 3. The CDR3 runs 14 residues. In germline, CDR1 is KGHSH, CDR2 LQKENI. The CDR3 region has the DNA TGTGCCAGCTCACGAGACAGGGGGTACACTGAAGCTTTCTTT. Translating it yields CASSRDRGYTEAFF.

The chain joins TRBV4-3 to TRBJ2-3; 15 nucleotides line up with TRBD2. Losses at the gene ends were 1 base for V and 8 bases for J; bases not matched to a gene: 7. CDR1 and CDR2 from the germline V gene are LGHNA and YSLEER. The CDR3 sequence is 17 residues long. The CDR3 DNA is TGCGCCAGCAGCCAAGTCTGGACTAGCGGGGGGGCAGCTACGCAGTATTTT. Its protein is CASSQVWTSGGAATQYF.

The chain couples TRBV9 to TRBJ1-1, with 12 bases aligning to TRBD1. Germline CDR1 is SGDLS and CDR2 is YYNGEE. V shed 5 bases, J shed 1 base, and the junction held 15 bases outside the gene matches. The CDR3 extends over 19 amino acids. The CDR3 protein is CASRPSLGTGGERNTEAFF. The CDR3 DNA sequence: TGTGCCAGCAGGCCGAGTCTCGGGACAGGGGGCGAGAGGAACACTGAAGCTTTCTTT.

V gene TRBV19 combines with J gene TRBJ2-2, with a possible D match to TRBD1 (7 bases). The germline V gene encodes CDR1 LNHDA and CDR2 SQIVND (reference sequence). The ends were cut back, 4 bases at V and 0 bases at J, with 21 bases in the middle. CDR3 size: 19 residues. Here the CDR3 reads CASSRRDSLIFSNTGELFF. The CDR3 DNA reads TGTGCCAGTAGTAGGCGGGACAGCCTTATATTCTCGAACACCGGGGAGCTGTTTTTT. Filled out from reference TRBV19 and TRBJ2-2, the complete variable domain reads DGGITQSPKYLFRKEGQNVTLSCEQNLNHDAMYWYRQDPGQGLRLIYYSQIVNDFQKGDIAEGYSVSREKKESFPLTVTSAQKNPTAFYLCASSRRDSLIFSNTGELFFGEGSRLTVL.